One and the same sample provided the 19 T cell receptor beta chains below, sequenced in a study of Graves' ophthalmopathy and Graves' hyperthyroidism (dated 2018 in TCRdb). Sequencing relied on an Illumina HiSeq 2000. For repertoire sequencing, TCR beta CDR3 regions were amplified from RNA transcripts. A first-round RT-PCR used HTBI primers with the Qiagen OneStep RT-PCR kit, followed by a second-round multiplex PCR, size selection and purification. TCRdb reworked the public reads: Q25 trimming with fastp, MiXCR clone assembly, productive beta chains retained. For every CDR3 protein sequence, its rows merge into one entry that carries the most common genes and DNA. The sample records about 370,000 distinct CDR3 sequences, about 17% of which are singletons. The ten largest clones represent around 2.4% of the sample. The sample taken for sequencing was peripheral blood. The receptors originated from an adult woman with stable Graves' hyperthyroidism.

In its sample, this clonotype was seen many times. The chain combines TRBV5-5 with TRBJ1-2, with unresolved D. The V gene's germline CDR1 is SGHKS and CDR2 YYEKEE (reference sequence). Trimming took 2 bases from V and 6 from J, leaving 20 bases between them. This CDR3 is built from 16 residues. CDR3 residues: CASSFRLRGSLNGYTF. The CDR3 DNA is TGTGCCAGCAGCTTTCGGTTGCGGGGATCTTTGAATGGCTACACCTTC.

This clonotype showed up just a few times. V is TRBV9 and J is TRBJ2-7; TRBD2 agrees at 12 bases. This CDR3 is built from 19 residues. The junction had 14 bases not matched to a gene; V was cut back by 0 bases and J by 4 bases. Per the germline V gene, CDR1 is SGDLS and CDR2 is YYNGEE. The CDR3 sequence is CASSVGASGRAAGWYEQYF. In nucleotides, the CDR3 is TGTGCCAGCAGCGTAGGAGCTAGCGGGAGGGCCGCGGGATGGTACGAGCAGTACTTC.

This clonotype was recorded at least ten times. The chain is built from TRBV28 and TRBJ1-2, with 10 positions matching TRBD1. Germline lookup yields CDR1 MDHEN and CDR2 SYDVKM. V gave up 6 bases and J gave up 5 bases; unmatched junction bases: 12. The CDR3 spans 16 residues. The CDR3 nucleotides are TGTGCCAGCAGCCAGACTACCGGGACAGGGGCTTATGGCTACACCTTC. Protein: CASSQTTGTGAYGYTF.

Of note for this clonotype: The junction shows a germline mismatch at one end, possibly a read error. The chain employs TRBV20-1 and TRBJ2-5; 9 positions agree with TRBD1. Germline V lookup: CDR1 DFQATT, CDR2 SNEGSKA (reference sequence). This CDR3 spans 16 amino acids. In nucleotides, the CDR3 is TGCAGTGCCAGATCAAAAACAGGGGGCAGATTAGAGGCCCAGTACTTC. Translation: CSARSKTGGRLEAQYF.

In its sample, this clonotype was seen many times. The J gene is TRBJ2-7, the V gene TRBV20-1; tentatively, D is TRBD1 (5 bases). The CDR3 runs to 12 residues. V was pared by 1 base and J by 3 bases, with 7 bases between. In germline, CDR1 is DFQATT, CDR2 SNEGSKA (reference sequence). In nucleotides, the CDR3 is TGCAGTGCTAGAGGCCAGGGCTACGAGCAGTACTTC. It codes for CSARGQGYEQYF.

In its sample, this clonotype was seen many times. V usage is TRBV27 and J usage is TRBJ2-7, with D perhaps TRBD1 (7 bases). Trimming removed 7 bases at V and 0 bases at J, with 19 bases between. Germline CDR1 and CDR2: MNHEY and SMNVEV (reference sequence). CDR3 size: 16 residues. The CDR3 loop is CASNQGGPSTSYEQYF. The CDR3 DNA reads TGTGCCAGCAACCAGGGGGGACCCTCTACCTCCTACGAGCAGTACTTC.

This clonotype was counted at least ten times. The rearrangement joins TRBV20-1 to TRBJ1-5, with D uncertain. V was shortened by 6 bases and J by 0 bases, with 6 bases between the two germline ends. The CDR3 contains 12 residues. Germline loops: CDR1 DFQATT, CDR2 SNEGSKA (reference sequence). CDR3 loop: CSATYSNQPQHF. The CDR3 DNA sequence: TGCAGTGCCACTTATAGCAATCAGCCCCAGCATTTT.

To note about this clonotype: This may stem from a read error, because a much larger clone lies one nucleotide away. The V and J genes are TRBV3-1 and TRBJ1-3; no reliable D call. The length of the CDR3 is 16 residues. Germline CDR1 is LGHDT and CDR2 is YNNKEL (reference sequence). Here the CDR3 DNA reads TGTGCCAGCAGCCATCCCGACGGAAGTTCTGGATACACCATATATTTT. Amino acid sequence: CASSHPDGSSGYTIYF.

To note about this clonotype: As the CDR3 is not closed by the conserved phenylalanine or tryptophan, this likely results from a read error. This chain links TRBV25-1 with TRBJ2-7; 11 bases match TRBD2. V was pared by 3 bases and J by 4 bases, with 8 bases of the junction left unmatched. This CDR3 contains 16 residues. Looked up from germline, CDR1 is MGHDK and CDR2 is SYGVNS. DNA for the CDR3: TGTGCCAGCAGTGAGGGACTAGCGGACTTAGGGTACGAGCAGTACTCC. Its protein is CASSEGLADLGYEQYS.

This clonotype was observed at least ten times. J is TRBJ1-2 and V is TRBV2, with 7 bases that match TRBD1. There are 13 residues in the CDR3. Germline lookup yields CDR1 SNHLY and CDR2 FYNNEI. V gave up 8 bases and J gave up 3 bases; unmatched junction bases: 6. The CDR3 DNA reads as TGTGCCAGCGCCGGCGACAGGGACTATGGCTACACCTTC. It specifies CASAGDRDYGYTF.

The V call is TRBV7-3, the J call TRBJ2-3; 13 positions match TRBD2. Trimming cost V 5 bases and J 11 bases; bases outside gene matches: 13. The CDR3 is 16 residues long. The germline gives CDR1 SGHTA, CDR2 FQGTGA. The CDR3 nucleotides are TGTGCCAGCAGCCCTAAGGGGGGACTAGCGGGACGGGGGCAGTATTTT. Translation gives CASSPKGGLAGRGQYF. The complete variable domain, with remaining parts taken from reference TRBV7-3 and TRBJ2-3, reads GAGVSQTPSNKVTEKGKYVELRCDPISGHTALYWYRQSLGQGPEFLIYFQGTGAADDSGLPNDRFFAVRPEGSVSTLKIQRTERGDSAVYLCASSPKGGLAGRGQYFGPGTRLTVL.

This clonotype was recorded at least ten times. The chain links TRBV6-1 to TRBJ1-1; tentatively, D is TRBD1 (6 bases). The CDR3 has 14 amino acids. The V and J ends lost 1 base and 6 bases respectively, with 12 bases between them. CDR1 and CDR2 from the germline V gene are MNHNS and SASEGT. The CDR3 region has the DNA TGTGCCAGCAGTGAAGGAAGGGGGAGGGCTGAAGCTTTCTTT. Translating it yields CASSEGRGRAEAFF.

This clonotype has a count of ten or more. This chain uses TRBV12-3 or TRBV12-4 with TRBJ1-1; D might be TRBD1 (5 bases). V lost 2 bases, J lost 4 bases, and 11 bases lay in between. The CDR3 is made up of 14 amino acids. CDR3 in amino acids: CASSLPPGSTEAFF. The CDR3, as DNA: TGTGCCAGCAGTTTACCCCCAGGGTCCACTGAAGCTTTCTTT.

The chain couples TRBV12-3 or TRBV12-4 to TRBJ1-1, with D hard to call. The CDR3 is 14 amino acids. The ends were cut back, 5 bases at V and 12 bases at J, with 22 bases in the middle. CDR3 region: CASSPANLGIATFF. For the CDR3, the DNA is TGTGCCAGCAGTCCGGCGAACCTGGGCATTGCGACTTTCTTT.

This clonotype was seen repeatedly, ten times or more. The chain uses TRBV2 and TRBJ2-7; the match to TRBD2 covers 7 bases. The CDR3 loop spans 11 amino acids. V lost 4 bases, J lost 6 bases, and 0 bases stayed unmatched. Germline V gives CDR1 SNHLY, CDR2 FYNNEI. The CDR3 DNA is TGTGCCAGCAGTGCGGGGGGCGAGCAGTACTTC. Amino acids: CASSAGGEQYF.

The rearrangement uses TRBV4-2 and TRBJ2-2; 10 bases align to TRBD1. CDR3 length: 14 amino acids. CDR1 is LGHNA and CDR2 is YNFKEQ in the germline V gene. V was clipped by 3 bases and J by 5 bases; unmatched bases: 0. The chain's CDR3 is CASSQGQGTGELFF. In nucleotides, the CDR3 is TGTGCCAGCAGCCAGGGACAGGGGACCGGGGAGCTGTTTTTT.

This clonotype was picked up many times. This chain connects TRBV6-5 to TRBJ2-7, with 9 bases identical to TRBD2. Germline lookup yields CDR1 MNHEY and CDR2 SVGAGI. Trimming cost V 1 base and J 5 bases; bases outside gene matches: 3. CDR3 size: 14 residues. The CDR3 DNA sequence: TGTGCCAGCAGTTACTTAGCGGGAGAAAACGAGCAGTACTTC. Encoded protein: CASSYLAGENEQYF.

This clonotype was picked up many times. The rearrangement joins TRBV20-1 to TRBJ2-5; 12 bases fit TRBD2. V dropped 6 bases and J dropped 6; count of bases not matched to a gene: 5. The CDR3 loop spans 13 amino acids. The germline gives CDR1 DFQATT, CDR2 SNEGSKA (reference sequence). The DNA for the CDR3 is TGCAGTGCCTGGACTAGCGGGGAGCAGACCCAGTACTTC. This sequence encodes CSAWTSGEQTQYF.

This chain connects TRBV12-3 or TRBV12-4 to TRBJ1-5, with a possible D match to TRBD1 (6 bases). V lost 3 bases to trimming and J lost 4 bases, with 13 bases between them. This CDR3 spans 15 amino acids. CDR3 coding DNA: TGTGCCAGCAGTTTGACAGGTGAGAGGAATCAGCCCCAGCATTTT. It encodes CASSLTGERNQPQHF.